Sequencing of this T cell receptor (beta chain) was carried out in a study of siplizumab effects on memory and regulatory T cells. Each sample had 80,000 to 100,000 TCR templates assayed. Produced via immunoSEQ multiplex PCR; TCRdb's table is partial and in-frame only. The sample has some 46,000 clones, over 85% seen once. The ends lost 2 bases at V and 1 base at J; junction bases unmatched: 3. CDR3 length: 16 residues. CDR1 and CDR2 from the germline V gene are MGHRA and YSYEKL. Material: CD8+ T cells sorted from blood. The source is a human donor in good health. The V call is TRBV4-1, the J call TRBJ2-2, with 8 bases matching TRBD2. The CDR3 DNA follows: TGCGCCAGCAGCCAACAGACTAGCGAGAACACCGGGGAGCTGTTTTTT. This translates into CASSQQTSENTGELFF.